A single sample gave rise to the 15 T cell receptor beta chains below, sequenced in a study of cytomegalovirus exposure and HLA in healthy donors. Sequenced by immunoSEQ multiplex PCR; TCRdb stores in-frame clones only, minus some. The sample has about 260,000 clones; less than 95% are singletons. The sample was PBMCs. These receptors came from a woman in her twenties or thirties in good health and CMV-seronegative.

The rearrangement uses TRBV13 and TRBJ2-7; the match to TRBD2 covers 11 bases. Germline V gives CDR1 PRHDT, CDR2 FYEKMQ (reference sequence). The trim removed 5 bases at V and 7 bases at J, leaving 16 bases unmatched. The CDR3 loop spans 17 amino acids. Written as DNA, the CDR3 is TGTGCCAGCAGCGGATACAGTACTAGCGGGAGTCGGTGGGAGCAGTACTTC. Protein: CASSGYSTSGSRWEQYF.

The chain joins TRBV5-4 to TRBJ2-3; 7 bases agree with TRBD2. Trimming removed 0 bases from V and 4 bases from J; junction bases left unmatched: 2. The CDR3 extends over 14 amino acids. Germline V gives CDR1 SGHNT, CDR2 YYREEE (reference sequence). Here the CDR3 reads CASSLVRGADTQYF. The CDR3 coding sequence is TGTGCCAGCAGCTTGGTACGGGGGGCAGATACGCAGTATTTT.

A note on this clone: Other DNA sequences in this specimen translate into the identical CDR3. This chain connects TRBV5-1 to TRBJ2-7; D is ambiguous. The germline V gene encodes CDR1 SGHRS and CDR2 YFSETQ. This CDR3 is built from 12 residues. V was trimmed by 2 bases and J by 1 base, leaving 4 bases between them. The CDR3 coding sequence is TGCGCCAGCAGCTTACCTTCCTACGAGCAGTACTTC. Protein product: CASSLPSYEQYF.

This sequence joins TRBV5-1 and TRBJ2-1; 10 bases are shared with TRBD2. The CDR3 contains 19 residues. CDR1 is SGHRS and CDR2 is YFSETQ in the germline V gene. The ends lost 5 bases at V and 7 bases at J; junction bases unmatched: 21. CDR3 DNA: TGCGCCAGCAGGGGATATGGGGACAGCGGGAGGGCCCTCGGGAATGAGCAGTTCTTC. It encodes CASRGYGDSGRALGNEQFF. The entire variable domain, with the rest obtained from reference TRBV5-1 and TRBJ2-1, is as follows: KAGVTQTPRYLIKTRGQQVTLSCSPISGHRSVSWYQQTPGQGLQFLFEYFSETQRNKGNFPGRFSGRQFSNSRSEMNVSTLELGDSALYLCASRGYGDSGRALGNEQFFGPGTRLTVL.

For the CDR3, the DNA is TGTGCCAGCAGTTTACAGGTCACCGGGGAGCTGTTTTTT. Encoded protein: CASSLQVTGELFF. The V gene is TRBV27, the J gene TRBJ2-2; D remains unclear. CDR3 length: 13 residues. Deletions cut 2 bases from V and 4 bases from J, with 5 bases between. Germline V lookup: CDR1 MNHEY, CDR2 SMNVEV (reference sequence).

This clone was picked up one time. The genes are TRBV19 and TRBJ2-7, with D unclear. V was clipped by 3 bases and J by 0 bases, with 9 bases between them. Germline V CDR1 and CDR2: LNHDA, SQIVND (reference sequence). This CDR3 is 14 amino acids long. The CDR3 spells CASSIQQSSYEQYF. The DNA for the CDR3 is TGTGCCAGTAGTATCCAGCAGAGCTCCTACGAGCAGTACTTC.

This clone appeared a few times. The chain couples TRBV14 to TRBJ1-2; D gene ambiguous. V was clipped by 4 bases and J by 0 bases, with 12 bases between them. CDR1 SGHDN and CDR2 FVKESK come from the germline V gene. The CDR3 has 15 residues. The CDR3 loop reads CASSRSGPTNYGYTF. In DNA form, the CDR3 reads TGTGCCAGCAGCCGATCCGGGCCTACTAACTATGGCTACACCTTC.

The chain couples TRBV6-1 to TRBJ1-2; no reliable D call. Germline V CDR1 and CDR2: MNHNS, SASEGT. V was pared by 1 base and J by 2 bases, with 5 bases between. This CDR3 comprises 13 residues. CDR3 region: CASSEDSNYGYTF. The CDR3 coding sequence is TGTGCCAGCAGTGAAGACAGCAACTATGGCTACACCTTC.

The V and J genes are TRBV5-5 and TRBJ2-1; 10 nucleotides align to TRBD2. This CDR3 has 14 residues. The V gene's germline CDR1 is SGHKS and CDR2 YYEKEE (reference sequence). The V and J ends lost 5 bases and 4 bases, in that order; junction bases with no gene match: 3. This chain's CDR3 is CASRLAGTYNEQFF. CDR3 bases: TGTGCCAGCAGACTAGCGGGGACATACAATGAGCAGTTCTTC.

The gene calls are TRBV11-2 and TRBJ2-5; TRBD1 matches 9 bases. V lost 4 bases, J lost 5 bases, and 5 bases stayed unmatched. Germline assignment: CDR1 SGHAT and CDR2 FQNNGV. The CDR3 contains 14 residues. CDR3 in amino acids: CASSSTGGGETQYF. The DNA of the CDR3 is TGTGCCAGCAGCTCCACAGGGGGCGGTGAGACCCAGTACTTC. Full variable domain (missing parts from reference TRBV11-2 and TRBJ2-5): EAGVAQSPRYKIIEKRQSVAFWCNPISGHATLYWYQQILGQGPKLLIQFQNNGVVDDSQLPKDRFSAERLKGVDSTLKIQPAKLEDSAVYLCASSSTGGGETQYFGPGTRLLVL.

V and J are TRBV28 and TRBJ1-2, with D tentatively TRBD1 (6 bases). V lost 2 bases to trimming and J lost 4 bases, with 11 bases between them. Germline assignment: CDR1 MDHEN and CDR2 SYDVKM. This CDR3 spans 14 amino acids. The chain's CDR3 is CASSLPTGSYGYTF. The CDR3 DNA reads TGTGCCAGCAGTTTACCCACAGGGTCCTATGGCTACACCTTC.

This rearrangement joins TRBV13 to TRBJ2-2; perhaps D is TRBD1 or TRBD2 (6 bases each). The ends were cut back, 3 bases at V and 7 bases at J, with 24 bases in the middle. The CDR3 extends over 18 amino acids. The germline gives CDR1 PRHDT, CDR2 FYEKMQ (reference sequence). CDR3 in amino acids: CASSFSRRGVSSVGELFF. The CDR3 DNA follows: TGTGCCAGCAGCTTTAGTCGGAGGGGGGTGTCTTCGGTCGGGGAGCTGTTTTTT.

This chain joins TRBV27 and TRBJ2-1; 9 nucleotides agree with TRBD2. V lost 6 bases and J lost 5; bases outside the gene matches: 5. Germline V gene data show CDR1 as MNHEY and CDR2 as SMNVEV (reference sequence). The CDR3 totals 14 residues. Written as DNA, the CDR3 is TGTGCCAGCAGACCGGGACTAGCCCACAATGAGCAGTTCTTC. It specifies CASRPGLAHNEQFF.

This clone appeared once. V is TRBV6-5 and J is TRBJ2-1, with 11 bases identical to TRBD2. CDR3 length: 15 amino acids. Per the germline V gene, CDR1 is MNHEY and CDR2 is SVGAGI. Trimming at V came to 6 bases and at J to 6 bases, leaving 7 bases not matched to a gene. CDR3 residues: CASRPLAGVPNEQFF. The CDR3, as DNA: TGTGCCAGCAGACCACTAGCGGGAGTTCCCAATGAGCAGTTCTTC.

In DNA form, the CDR3 reads TGTGCCAGCAGCCAACCCCGGGAGAGGGGAGGGCCTTCGGACGAGCAGTACTTC. Protein: CASSQPRERGGPSDEQYF. J is TRBJ2-7 and V is TRBV7-2, with TRBD2 matching 7 bases. The CDR3 has 18 residues. Germline values: CDR1 SGHTA, CDR2 FQGNSA. After removal of 5 bases from V and 5 bases from J, the junction contained 21 bases not matched to a gene.